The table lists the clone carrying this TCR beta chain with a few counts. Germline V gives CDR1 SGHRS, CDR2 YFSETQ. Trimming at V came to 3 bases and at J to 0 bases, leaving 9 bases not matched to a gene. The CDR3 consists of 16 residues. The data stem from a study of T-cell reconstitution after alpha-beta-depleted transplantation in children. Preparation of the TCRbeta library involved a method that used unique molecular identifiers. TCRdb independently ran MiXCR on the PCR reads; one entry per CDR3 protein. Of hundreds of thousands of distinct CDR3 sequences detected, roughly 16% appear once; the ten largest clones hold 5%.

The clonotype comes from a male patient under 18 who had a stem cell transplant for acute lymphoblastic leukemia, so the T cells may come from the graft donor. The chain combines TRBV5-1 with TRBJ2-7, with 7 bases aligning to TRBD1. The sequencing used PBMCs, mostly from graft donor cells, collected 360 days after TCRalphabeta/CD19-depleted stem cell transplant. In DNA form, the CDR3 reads TGCGCCAGCAGCTCTCGACAGGGCGCCGTCTCCTACGAGCAGTACTTC. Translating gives CASSSRQGAVSYEQYF.